This TCR beta chain appears in the sequencing data of a study of blood T cells in healthy people across ages. This clonotype was detected a few times. Next came a second PCR, run for about 7 to 12 cycles, which used a sample-barcoded 5' primer along with a J-beta primer mix. TCRdb reanalysed the 5' RACE reads using MiXCR and keeps one entry per CDR3 protein. The sample carries about 730,000 distinct CDR3 sequences, roughly 45% recorded once. The CDR3 spans 15 residues. V was clipped by 0 bases and J by 2 bases, with 8 bases between them. Germline values: CDR1 LGHDT, CDR2 YNNKEL (reference sequence). This sequence originates from a woman between 55 and 75 years old in good health. The sequenced sample was blood. The chain combines TRBV3-1 with TRBJ2-1, with unresolved D. The CDR3 region is CASSQESSAYNEQFF. CDR3 bases: TGTGCCAGCAGCCAAGAGTCCAGCGCCTACAATGAGCAGTTCTTC.